Following are 13 T cell receptor beta chains from one sample sequenced in a study of shared clonotypes between healthy human individuals. Only in-frame clones appear in the TCRdb table, and some are missing; sequencing was by immunoSEQ multiplex PCR. The profile shows 2 million to 2.5 million clones, just under 95% of them singletons. Input material: naive CD4+ T cells from PBMCs. Subset indicated: CD45RA+ positively selected. These receptors originate from a man in his late teens or twenties in good health. Some clones in this sample may be carry-over from other donors' samples.

V gene TRBV2 combines with J gene TRBJ2-3; maybe TRBD2 (5 bases). Germline V lookup: CDR1 SNHLY, CDR2 FYNNEI. The CDR3 loop spans 14 amino acids. Trimming shortened V by 3 bases and J by 0 bases, and 7 bases separated the two germline ends. This chain's CDR3 is CASSDWRSTDTQYF. In nucleotides, the CDR3 is TGTGCCAGCAGTGATTGGAGGAGCACAGATACGCAGTATTTT.

The chain uses TRBV28 and TRBJ2-2; D gene ambiguous. Trimming left V 5 bases short and J 1 base short, with 17 bases between. The germline CDR1 and CDR2 sequences are MDHEN and SYDVKM. This CDR3 comprises 17 residues. CDR3 loop: CASSPPHAVWNTGELFF. CDR3 DNA sequence: TGTGCCAGCAGTCCCCCCCATGCAGTGTGGAACACCGGGGAGCTGTTTTTT.

The rearrangement uses TRBV5-4 and TRBJ1-1; D not certain. The CDR3 length is 15 residues. V dropped 7 bases and J dropped 0 bases, with 16 bases sitting between them. CDR1 is SGHNT and CDR2 is YYREEE in the germline V gene (reference sequence). The CDR3 spells CASLIDLGMNTEAFF. CDR3 nucleotide sequence: TGTGCCAGCTTGATAGACTTGGGAATGAACACTGAAGCTTTCTTT.

V is TRBV25-1 and J is TRBJ2-2; D might be TRBD2 (6 bases). The germline V gene has CDR1 MGHDK and CDR2 SYGVNS. This CDR3 comprises 14 residues. V was pared by 1 base and J by 4 bases, with 7 bases between. The chain's CDR3 is CASSESGVTGELFF. In DNA, the CDR3 is TGTGCCAGCAGTGAATCGGGGGTCACCGGGGAGCTGTTTTTT.

This chain links TRBV5-6 with TRBJ2-5; 9 positions agree with TRBD1. CDR3 length: 15 residues. Per the germline V gene, CDR1 is SGHDT and CDR2 is YYEEEE. Trimming cost V 1 base and J 11 bases; bases outside gene matches: 12. CDR3 in amino acids: CASSLLGDRVEEQYF. The CDR3 region has the DNA TGTGCCAGCAGCTTGCTTGGGGACAGGGTGGAGGAGCAGTACTTC.

The V gene is TRBV19, the J gene TRBJ2-1, with TRBD1 matching 9 bases. The CDR3 contains 14 residues. Germline V lookup: CDR1 LNHDA, CDR2 SQIVND (reference sequence). The trim removed 1 base at V and 9 bases at J, leaving 4 bases unmatched. CDR3 in DNA: TGTGCCAGTAGTATAGGACAGGGGGTGGGTGAGCAGTTCTTC. Its protein product is CASSIGQGVGEQFF. The entire variable domain, with the rest obtained from reference TRBV19 and TRBJ2-1, is as follows: DGGITQSPKYLFRKEGQNVTLSCEQNLNHDAMYWYRQDPGQGLRLIYYSQIVNDFQKGDIAEGYSVSREKKESFPLTVTSAQKNPTAFYLCASSIGQGVGEQFFGPGTRLTVL.

The gene calls are TRBV2 and TRBJ2-3; TRBD1 aligns across 10 bases. This CDR3 region has 12 residues. In germline, CDR1 is SNHLY, CDR2 FYNNEI. J gave up 4 bases and V 11 bases, and 3 bases lay outside the gene matches. Here the CDR3 reads CAGTGDPDTQYF. CDR3 DNA: TGTGCCGGGACAGGGGACCCAGATACGCAGTATTTT.

The chain has TRBV2 and TRBJ2-6; no clear D gene. The CDR3 totals 15 residues. V was shortened by 7 bases and J by 1 base, with 11 bases between the two germline ends. The V gene's germline CDR1 is SNHLY and CDR2 FYNNEI. The CDR3 region is CASNLQMSGANVLTF. DNA for the CDR3: TGTGCCAGCAACCTTCAAATGTCTGGGGCCAACGTCCTGACTTTC. The variable domain in full, with the rest retrieved from reference TRBV2 and TRBJ2-6, is EPEVTQTPSHQVTQMGQEVILRCVPISNHLYFYWYRQILGQKVEFLVSFYNNEISEKSEIFDDQFSVERPDGSNFTLKIRSTKLEDSAMYFCASNLQMSGANVLTFGAGSRLTVL.

The gene calls are TRBV2 and TRBJ2-5; possible D gene TRBD2, 5 bases. From germline, CDR1 is SNHLY and CDR2 FYNNEI. The CDR3 contains 14 residues. V lost 3 bases and J lost 5, with 13 bases in between. The CDR3 is CASSDRGSGETQYF. The CDR3 DNA is TGTGCCAGCAGTGATCGGGGAAGTGGGGAGACCCAGTACTTC. Combining the CDR3 with reference TRBV2 and TRBJ2-5 gives the whole variable domain EPEVTQTPSHQVTQMGQEVILRCVPISNHLYFYWYRQILGQKVEFLVSFYNNEISEKSEIFDDQFSVERPDGSNFTLKIRSTKLEDSAMYFCASSDRGSGETQYFGPGTRLLVL.

The chain links TRBV19 to TRBJ1-2; 8 nucleotides match TRBD1. The CDR3 runs 16 residues. After removal of 5 bases from V and 4 bases from J, the junction contained 12 bases not matched to a gene. Germline V CDR1 and CDR2: LNHDA, SQIVND (reference sequence). CDR3 residues: CASSLTPDRDIYGYTF. The CDR3 DNA follows: TGTGCCAGTAGTCTCACCCCGGACAGGGACATCTATGGCTACACCTTC. The entire variable domain, with the rest obtained from reference TRBV19 and TRBJ1-2, is as follows: DGGITQSPKYLFRKEGQNVTLSCEQNLNHDAMYWYRQDPGQGLRLIYYSQIVNDFQKGDIAEGYSVSREKKESFPLTVTSAQKNPTAFYLCASSLTPDRDIYGYTFGSGTRLTVV.

The chain employs TRBV6-1 and TRBJ2-2, with 14 bases aligning to TRBD2. The length of the CDR3 is 15 residues. V dropped 8 bases and J dropped 6; count of bases not matched to a gene: 5. CDR1 and CDR2 (germline): MNHNS, SASEGT. The CDR3 loop is CASSRLAGGSGELFF. CDR3 coding DNA: TGTGCCAGCTCTCGACTAGCGGGAGGGTCCGGGGAGCTGTTTTTT.

Concerning this clone: In the same sample, other DNA sequences code for this CDR3. The chain uses TRBV5-1 and TRBJ2-1; 8 nucleotides align to TRBD1. V shed 0 bases and J 5 bases; nucleotides not matched to a gene: 4. Germline V gives CDR1 SGHRS, CDR2 YFSETQ. CDR3 length: 15 amino acids. The CDR3 DNA sequence: TGCGCCAGCAGCTTGGGACAGGGGCTACACAATGAGCAGTTCTTC. Amino acids: CASSLGQGLHNEQFF. Full variable domain (remainder filled in from reference TRBV5-1 and TRBJ2-1): KAGVTQTPRYLIKTRGQQVTLSCSPISGHRSVSWYQQTPGQGLQFLFEYFSETQRNKGNFPGRFSGRQFSNSRSEMNVSTLELGDSALYLCASSLGQGLHNEQFFGPGTRLTVL.

This clone was observed a few times. The chain uses TRBV19 and TRBJ2-7; D is perhaps TRBD1 or TRBD2 (5 bases each). Trimming removed 5 bases from V and 5 bases from J, with 16 bases in between. This CDR3 has 14 amino acids. Germline CDR1 LNHDA, CDR2 SQIVND (reference sequence). Here the CDR3 reads CASSPRGGSDEQYF. CDR3 nucleotide sequence: TGTGCCAGTAGTCCCCGTGGGGGAAGTGACGAGCAGTACTTC.